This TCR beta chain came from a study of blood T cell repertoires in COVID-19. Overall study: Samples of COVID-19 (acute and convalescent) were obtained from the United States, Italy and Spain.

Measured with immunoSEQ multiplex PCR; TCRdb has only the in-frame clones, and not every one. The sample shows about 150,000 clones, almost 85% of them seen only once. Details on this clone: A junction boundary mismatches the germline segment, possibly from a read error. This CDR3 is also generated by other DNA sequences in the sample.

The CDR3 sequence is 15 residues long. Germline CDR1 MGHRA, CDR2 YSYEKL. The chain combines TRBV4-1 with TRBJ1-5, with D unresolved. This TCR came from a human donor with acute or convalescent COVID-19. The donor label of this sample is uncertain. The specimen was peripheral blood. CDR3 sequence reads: CASSQEGRGRQPQHF. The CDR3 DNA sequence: TGCGCCAGCAGCCAAGAAGGTCGGGGTAGGCAGCCTCAGCATTTT.